This T cell receptor beta chain appears in the sequencing data of a study of circulating and synovial CD4+ cells in juvenile arthritis. The sample holds one count of this clone. Its target is unknown. TCRdb's copy holds only in-frame clones and misses some; the assay was immunoSEQ multiplex PCR. The sample yields fewer than 35,000 clones, roughly 96% seen once. Overall study findings and caveats: T cell genome counts differed by at least an order of magnitude between CPL and CD4 samples.

The sample comprised CD4+ T cells from blood. This TCR was sampled from a human donor with juvenile idiopathic arthritis.

CDR3 loop: CASSLVRGRNEQYF. In nucleotides, the CDR3 is TGTGCCAGCAGCTTAGTGCGGGGCAGGAACGAGCAGTACTTC. The chain links TRBV11-2 to TRBJ2-7; tentatively, D is TRBD2 (6 bases). This CDR3 has 14 residues. Deletions cut 1 base from V and 5 bases from J, with 12 bases between. Germline values: CDR1 SGHAT, CDR2 FQNNGV.